This T cell receptor (beta chain) was recovered during a study of T cell responses to AZD1222 COVID-19 vaccine. Whole-study findings and limits: CD4 TCRs linked to vaccination spanned spike, dominating at 160-218 and 743-854. Spike-specific TCR depth and breadth grew after two AZD1222 doses. Seropositive AZD1222 recipients at baseline numbered only five or six.

Assay used: immunoSEQ multiplex PCR; TCRdb lists only in-frame clones, some missing. This table has approximately 170,000 clones, 75% to 90% appearing once. A word on this clone: Its antigen is as yet unknown.

The origin of this receptor is an adult in good health. Sequencing was performed on peripheral blood, taken on day 0 of AZD1222 vaccination.

The CDR3 spells CASSLLSGGGVGELFF. The DNA of the CDR3 is TGTGCCAGCAGTTTACTCAGCGGGGGGGGCGTAGGGGAGCTGTTTTTT. V is TRBV27 and J is TRBJ2-2, with TRBD2 matching over 10 bases. The CDR3 extends over 16 amino acids. Germline values: CDR1 MNHEY, CDR2 SMNVEV (reference sequence). Trimming cost V 2 bases and J 8 bases; bases outside gene matches: 8.